The 23 T cell receptor beta chains reported below all come from one sample, sequenced in a study of beta chain features in type 1 diabetes. Expressed TCRB transcripts were sequenced because the isolated RNA had all been reverse transcribed beforehand. The protocol was immunoSEQ multiplex PCR, while the TCRdb copy is restricted to in-frame clones and leaves out a portion. The sample contains 250,000 to 350,000 clones, approximately 11% of which appear only once. The sequenced material came from naive CD4+ T cells from blood. The receptors originated from a woman aged 25 to 39 in good health.

This chain joins TRBV5-4 and TRBJ1-1; TRBD1 is a possible D gene (6 bases). The germline CDR1 and CDR2 sequences are SGHNT and YYREEE (reference sequence). The CDR3 runs 15 residues. V was shortened by 0 bases and J by 4 bases, with 13 bases between the two germline ends. The CDR3: CASSLAWGPGTEAFF. DNA of the CDR3: TGTGCCAGCAGCTTGGCATGGGGGCCGGGCACTGAAGCTTTCTTT. The full variable domain, with the rest looked up from reference TRBV5-4 and TRBJ1-1, is ETGVTQSPTHLIKTRGQQVTLRCSSQSGHNTVSWYQQALGQGPQFIFQYYREEENGRGNFPPRFSGLQFPNYSSELNVNALELDDSALYLCASSLAWGPGTEAFFGQGTRLTVV.

The table lists this clone with a few counts. The chain is built from TRBV29-1 and TRBJ1-5; D is unresolved. CDR1 is SQVTM, CDR2 ANQGSEA, per germline. Trimming left V 6 bases short and J 2 bases short, with 8 bases between. The CDR3 is 12 amino acids. CDR3 sequence: CSVREGNQPQHF. The CDR3 DNA follows: TGCAGCGTGAGGGAAGGCAATCAGCCCCAGCATTTT.

The gene calls are TRBV5-1 and TRBJ2-4; 12 positions agree with TRBD1. J gave up 1 base and V 4 bases, and 3 bases lay outside the gene matches. This CDR3 is built from 16 residues. Germline V gene data show CDR1 as SGHRS and CDR2 as YFSETQ. For the CDR3, the DNA is TGCGCCAGCAGCCCGGGACAGGGGGCCGCCAAAAACATTCAGTACTTC. It encodes CASSPGQGAAKNIQYF.

The chain combines TRBV7-2 with TRBJ2-7; the D is unclear. Germline lookup yields CDR1 SGHTA and CDR2 FQGNSA. The CDR3 has 13 residues. V was clipped by 3 bases and J by 4 bases, with 10 bases between them. The CDR3 nucleotides read TGTGCCAGCAGCTTCGTGGAGATGTACGAGCAGTACTTC. Translated, it gives CASSFVEMYEQYF.

The rearrangement uses TRBV9 and TRBJ2-3; TRBD1 matches 7 bases. Trimming cost V 0 bases and J 2 bases; bases outside gene matches: 12. The CDR3 has 18 amino acids. CDR1 is SGDLS, CDR2 YYNGEE, per germline. In nucleotides, the CDR3 is TGTGCCAGCAGCGTAGGGCGGAGTAGGGACAGATACACAGATACGCAGTATTTT. Translating gives CASSVGRSRDRYTDTQYF.

This clone was observed a few times. This chain connects TRBV29-1 to TRBJ1-1, with 10 nucleotides matching TRBD1. Germline V gene data show CDR1 as SQVTM and CDR2 as ANQGSEA. This CDR3 has 15 residues. With V trimmed by 4 bases and J by 4 bases, 9 bases remained unmatched. The chain's CDR3 is CSVVLGQGSATEAFF. The CDR3 DNA sequence: TGCAGCGTTGTGCTGGGACAGGGGAGCGCCACTGAAGCTTTCTTT.

The rearrangement links TRBV7-9 to TRBJ2-1, with D hard to call. CDR1 and CDR2 from the germline V gene are SEHNR and FQNEAQ (reference sequence). The CDR3 extends over 15 amino acids. V was pared by 7 bases and J by 7 bases, with 20 bases between. The CDR3 DNA is TGTGCCAGCACCCCGGGTATTGGTTTGGAGAATGAGCAGTTCTTC. It translates to CASTPGIGLENEQFF.

The chain links TRBV19 to TRBJ2-6; perhaps TRBD1 as D (5 bases). V lost 1 base and J 1 base, leaving 8 bases between the germline ends. CDR3 size: 16 residues. Germline V gene sequence: CDR1 LNHDA, CDR2 SQIVND (reference sequence). The CDR3 coding sequence is TGTGCCAGTAGTATAGTAAAGGGGTCTGGGGCCAACGTCCTGACTTTC. Translation gives CASSIVKGSGANVLTF.

This clone was found a few times. This chain uses TRBV6-6 with TRBJ1-1, with a weak D call TRBD1 (6 bases). Germline-derived CDR1 and CDR2 are MNHNY and SVGAGI (reference sequence). V was cut by 6 bases and J by 1 base, with 15 bases left in between. This CDR3 is 15 amino acids long. The CDR3 DNA follows: TGTGCCAGCAGCCACCAGGGGTTGGGGAACACTGAAGCTTTCTTT. It translates to CASSHQGLGNTEAFF.

A word on this clone: The sample carries other DNA sequences with the same CDR3. The V and J genes are TRBV28 and TRBJ2-2, with D unresolved. Trimming shortened V by 6 bases and J by 1 base, and 3 bases separated the two germline ends. Germline lookup yields CDR1 MDHEN and CDR2 SYDVKM. The CDR3 has 12 residues. The CDR3: CASSLNTGELFF. The CDR3 nucleotides read TGTGCCAGCAGCCTGAACACCGGGGAGCTGTTTTTT.

The chain is built from TRBV12-5 and TRBJ2-1; TRBD1 agrees at 9 bases. Trimming removed 6 bases from V and 4 bases from J; junction bases left unmatched: 7. Per germline, CDR1 LGHNT and CDR2 FRNRAP. The CDR3 runs to 15 residues. The CDR3 sequence is CASGRDRGAYNEQFF. CDR3 sequence (DNA): TGTGCTAGTGGACGAGACAGGGGGGCTTACAATGAGCAGTTCTTC.

The J gene is TRBJ2-7, the V gene TRBV7-8; D might be TRBD2 (6 bases). V lost 3 bases and J lost 4, with 10 bases in between. CDR3 size: 13 residues. The germline V gene has CDR1 SGHVS and CDR2 FQNEAQ. The CDR3 is CASSFPGLYEQYF. In DNA, the CDR3 is TGTGCCAGCAGCTTTCCGGGACTGTACGAGCAGTACTTC.

The V gene is TRBV30, the J gene TRBJ1-5, with TRBD1 matching over 9 bases. Germline V gene data show CDR1 as GTSNPN and CDR2 as SVGIG (reference sequence). This CDR3 is built from 15 residues. Trimming at V came to 0 bases and at J to 11 bases, leaving 11 bases not matched to a gene. CDR3 amino acids: CAWSVHHRGLVTQHF. CDR3 in DNA: TGTGCCTGGAGTGTACATCACAGGGGGCTGGTTACCCAGCATTTT.

This clone has only one observation. The chain is built from TRBV27 and TRBJ2-1; 14 nucleotides align to TRBD2. V shed 5 bases, J shed 10 bases, and the junction held 4 bases outside the gene matches. CDR3 length: 14 amino acids. In germline, CDR1 is MNHEY, CDR2 SMNVEV (reference sequence). In DNA form, the CDR3 reads TGTGCCAGCAGTGGGACTAGCGGGAGACGGGAGCAGTTCTTC. Residues: CASSGTSGRREQFF.

The sample holds a few counts of this clone. The rearrangement joins TRBV7-2 to TRBJ2-5, with 8 bases identical to TRBD1. From germline, CDR1 is SGHTA and CDR2 FQGNSA. The CDR3 loop spans 16 amino acids. With 1 base clipped from V and 2 bases from J, the junction kept 6 bases outside the gene matches. In DNA, the CDR3 is TGTGCCAGCAGCTTAGGTCCACAGGGGGGTCAAGAGACCCAGTACTTC. Its translation is CASSLGPQGGQETQYF.

This clone was found a few times. The chain recombines TRBV7-8 with TRBJ2-1; D not resolved. Germline loops: CDR1 SGHVS, CDR2 FQNEAQ. This CDR3 contains 12 residues. V was pared by 9 bases and J by 8 bases, with 14 bases between. This CDR3 reads CASKPNIHEQFF. The CDR3 nucleotides read TGTGCCAGTAAACCTAATATCCATGAGCAGTTCTTC. Variable domain in full (rest from reference TRBV7-8 and TRBJ2-1): GAGVSQSPRYKVAKRGQDVALRCDPISGHVSLFWYQQALGQGPEFLTYFQNEAQLDKSGLPSDRFFAERPEGSVSTLKIQRTQQEDSAVYLCASKPNIHEQFFGPGTRLTVL.

There are a few counts of this clone. The rearrangement joins TRBV2 to TRBJ1-5, with a tentative D call TRBD1 (5 bases). CDR1 and CDR2 (germline): SNHLY, FYNNEI. The CDR3 spans 14 residues. Trimming shortened V by 6 bases and J by 6 bases, and 15 bases separated the two germline ends. The CDR3 DNA is TGTGCCAGCAGGAGTCAGGGATTCGCTCAGCCCCAGCATTTT. The encoded protein is CASRSQGFAQPQHF.

The chain is built from TRBV5-5 and TRBJ2-1; TRBD2 might be the D (6 bases). Germline lookup yields CDR1 SGHKS and CDR2 YYEKEE (reference sequence). The V end was cut by 0 bases, the J end by 1 base, with 8 bases between. The CDR3 extends over 15 amino acids. DNA for the CDR3: TGTGCCAGCAGCTTGGGACTAGGGTCCTACAATGAGCAGTTCTTC. It yields the protein CASSLGLGSYNEQFF. Full variable domain (remainder filled in from reference TRBV5-5 and TRBJ2-1): DAGVTQSPTHLIKTRGQQVTLRCSPISGHKSVSWYQQVLGQGPQFIFQYYEKEERGRGNFPDRFSARQFPNYSSELNVNALLLGDSALYLCASSLGLGSYNEQFFGPGTRLTVL.

This clone was detected a few times. The J gene is TRBJ2-1, the V gene TRBV6-5; TRBD2 aligns across 9 bases. V was clipped by 2 bases and J by 9 bases; unmatched bases: 11. CDR3 size: 16 residues. Germline lookup yields CDR1 MNHEY and CDR2 SVGAGI. CDR3 nucleotide sequence: TGTGCCAGCAGTTACAAACCCGGACTAGCGTTAGGTGAGCAGTTCTTC. This translates into CASSYKPGLALGEQFF.

This clone came up a few times. The V and J genes are TRBV7-9 and TRBJ2-7, with 10 bases fitting TRBD1. The CDR3 is made up of 15 amino acids. Germline CDR1 is SEHNR and CDR2 is FQNEAQ (reference sequence). The junction had 8 bases not matched to a gene; V was cut back by 5 bases and J by 4 bases. The CDR3 protein is CASSLRTGGMYEQYF. Here the CDR3 DNA reads TGTGCCAGCAGCCTCAGGACAGGGGGGATGTACGAGCAGTACTTC.

There are a few counts of this clone. The chain links TRBV18 to TRBJ2-3; the match to TRBD2 covers 9 bases. This CDR3 is built from 16 residues. With V trimmed by 5 bases and J by 2 bases, 8 bases remained unmatched. CDR1 is KGHSH and CDR2 is LQKENI in the germline V gene. The CDR3 protein is CASSSWTSENTDTQYF. In DNA, the CDR3 is TGTGCCAGCTCAAGTTGGACTAGCGAAAACACAGATACGCAGTATTTT.

This clone has only a few counts. The gene calls are TRBV7-9 and TRBJ2-3; 10 bases line up with TRBD2. The CDR3 is made up of 16 amino acids. Germline assignment: CDR1 SEHNR and CDR2 FQNEAQ (reference sequence). V was pared by 2 bases and J by 4 bases, with 6 bases of the junction left unmatched. CDR3 DNA: TGTGCCAGCAGCTTAACGGCTAGCGGGAGCGCAGATACGCAGTATTTT. Translated, it gives CASSLTASGSADTQYF.

The rearrangement joins TRBV28 to TRBJ2-5, with 10 bases that match TRBD2. V lost 6 bases to trimming and J lost 1 base; unmatched junction nucleotides: 2. Germline lookup yields CDR1 MDHEN and CDR2 SYDVKM. CDR3 length: 14 amino acids. The CDR3 reads CASRASGSQETQYF. The DNA for the CDR3 is TGTGCCAGCAGGGCTAGCGGGAGCCAAGAGACCCAGTACTTC.